This T cell receptor beta chain was identified in a study of shared T cell receptors in the human thymus. Produced via immunoSEQ multiplex PCR; TCRdb's table is partial and in-frame only. Among hundreds of thousands of clones listed, approximately 80% were seen once. V shed 2 bases and J 8 bases; nucleotides not matched to a gene: 21. From germline, CDR1 is SGDLS and CDR2 YYNGEE. This CDR3 has 19 residues. This same sample was also taken into another study, of human thymus T cells.

The chain links TRBV9 to TRBJ2-1; 8 bases fit TRBD2. Source material: thymocytes. The TCR was taken from a boy under three years old with a congenital heart defect. The CDR3: CASSVGRTSNTGTPDEQFF. The CDR3 coding sequence is TGTGCCAGCAGCGTGGGTCGGACTAGCAATACAGGCACCCCCGATGAGCAGTTCTTC.